The 21 T cell receptor beta chains given below trace back to one sample, sequenced in a study of blood T cell repertoires in COVID-19. Clones were read by immunoSEQ multiplex PCR, and TCRdb kept only the in-frame ones, dropping some. In the table there are hundreds of thousands of clones, about 87% of which are singletons. The sample taken for sequencing was peripheral blood. The receptors derive from a woman aged 45-59 years with COVID-19, enrolled during active disease.

The gene calls are TRBV2 and TRBJ1-1; 7 nucleotides agree with TRBD1. The CDR3 sequence is 13 residues long. The J segment lost 4 bases and the V segment lost 6 bases, leaving 5 bases of the junction unmatched. Per germline, CDR1 SNHLY and CDR2 FYNNEI. CDR3 region: CASREDRPTEAFF. For the CDR3, the DNA is TGTGCCAGCAGGGAGGACAGGCCCACTGAAGCTTTCTTT. Combining the CDR3 with reference TRBV2 and TRBJ1-1 gives the whole variable domain EPEVTQTPSHQVTQMGQEVILRCVPISNHLYFYWYRQILGQKVEFLVSFYNNEISEKSEIFDDQFSVERPDGSNFTLKIRSTKLEDSAMYFCASREDRPTEAFFGQGTRLTVV.

This clone appeared once. The chain is built from TRBV5-6 and TRBJ1-6; possible D gene TRBD1, 5 bases. V dropped 4 bases and J dropped 0 bases, with 14 bases sitting between them. CDR3 size: 17 residues. Germline CDR1 SGHDT, CDR2 YYEEEE. The CDR3 here is CASSPGGVSSYNSPLHF. DNA for the CDR3: TGTGCCAGCAGCCCCGGGGGGGTGAGCTCCTATAATTCACCCCTCCACTTT.

V gene TRBV12-3 or TRBV12-4 combines with J gene TRBJ1-2, with 8 bases that match TRBD1. Trimming removed 3 bases from V and 8 bases from J; junction bases left unmatched: 5. The CDR3 has 13 residues. CDR3 in amino acids: CASSFGQGLGYTF. Written as DNA, the CDR3 is TGTGCCAGCAGTTTTGGACAGGGTTTAGGCTACACCTTC.

This rearrangement joins TRBV9 to TRBJ1-5; D is unclear. Germline CDR1 SGDLS, CDR2 YYNGEE. V lost 4 bases and J lost 4, with 12 bases in between. CDR3 length equals 14 residues. CDR3 in DNA: TGTGCCAGCAGCCCCGGGAGTGGGAATCAGCCCCAGCATTTT. Amino acids: CASSPGSGNQPQHF.

The chain couples TRBV5-4 to TRBJ2-3; TRBD2 aligns across 7 bases. Trimming at V came to 4 bases and at J to 2 bases, leaving 7 bases not matched to a gene. Germline V lookup: CDR1 SGHNT, CDR2 YYREEE (reference sequence). The CDR3 length is 15 residues. The CDR3 DNA reads TGTGCCAGCAGCCCAAAGCGGGGAATCACAGATACGCAGTATTTT. The encoded protein is CASSPKRGITDTQYF.

The chain links TRBV19 to TRBJ2-1; tentatively, D is TRBD1 (6 bases). CDR1 and CDR2 from the germline V gene are LNHDA and SQIVND (reference sequence). Trimming removed 5 bases from V and 5 bases from J, with 13 bases in between. The CDR3 loop spans 14 amino acids. CDR3 region: CASSPRGDNNEQFF. CDR3 sequence (DNA): TGTGCCAGTAGTCCCAGAGGGGACAACAATGAGCAGTTCTTC.

J is TRBJ2-2 and V is TRBV9; 9 bases line up with TRBD2. V dropped 4 bases and J dropped 4; count of bases not matched to a gene: 8. This CDR3 contains 16 residues. Per the germline V gene, CDR1 is SGDLS and CDR2 is YYNGEE. CDR3 DNA: TGTGCCAGCAGCCCCGATAGCGGGAGTCTCACCGGGGAGCTGTTTTTT. Amino acid sequence: CASSPDSGSLTGELFF.

V and J are TRBV6-5 and TRBJ1-1; TRBD1 agrees at 7 bases. Germline V CDR1 and CDR2: MNHEY, SVGAGI. With V trimmed by 6 bases and J by 8 bases, 9 bases remained unmatched. CDR3 length equals 13 residues. The CDR3 loop reads CASSRDPGGEAFF. As DNA, the CDR3 is TGTGCCAGCAGCAGGGACCCAGGGGGAGAAGCTTTCTTT.

V usage is TRBV5-5 and J usage is TRBJ2-7, with a tentative D call TRBD2 (5 bases). Germline assignment: CDR1 SGHKS and CDR2 YYEKEE (reference sequence). The CDR3 spans 14 residues. V was clipped by 4 bases and J by 3 bases, with 14 bases between them. The CDR3 DNA reads as TGTGCCAGCAGCAGGCCGGGATCATACTACGAGCAGTACTTC. Translated: CASSRPGSYYEQYF.

The chain links TRBV18 to TRBJ2-1; 11 bases are shared with TRBD2. Germline-derived CDR1 and CDR2 are KGHSH and LQKENI. The length of the CDR3 is 15 residues. V was clipped by 1 base and J by 7 bases; unmatched bases: 3. CDR3 residues: CASSPLGTSGNEQFF. The DNA of the CDR3 is TGTGCCAGCTCACCACTTGGGACTAGCGGAAATGAGCAGTTCTTC.

The genes are TRBV5-1 and TRBJ2-5; 12 nucleotides agree with TRBD1. The V and J ends lost 2 bases and 4 bases, in that order; junction bases with no gene match: 3. From germline, CDR1 is SGHRS and CDR2 YFSETQ. This CDR3 region has 15 residues. In nucleotides, the CDR3 is TGCGCCAGCAGCTTAGGGACAGGGGGCATAGAGACCCAGTACTTC. Amino acids: CASSLGTGGIETQYF.

The genes are TRBV27 and TRBJ1-5; 9 bases align to TRBD1. This CDR3 spans 16 amino acids. Trimming removed 6 bases from V and 6 bases from J; junction bases left unmatched: 12. Germline V gene lookup returns CDR1 MNHEY and CDR2 SMNVEV (reference sequence). The CDR3 sequence: CASSPGQGWSGQPQHF. Written as DNA, the CDR3 is TGTGCCAGCAGCCCCGGACAGGGGTGGAGTGGTCAGCCCCAGCATTTT.

This clone has only one observation. The chain is built from TRBV21-1 and TRBJ2-5; TRBD1, the D gene given by the table, was not confirmed from the DNA. TRBV21-1 is classified as a pseudogene. The CDR3 contains 16 residues. Here the CDR3 reads CASSKKRGTGKETQYF. CDR3 coding DNA: TGTGCCAGCAGCAAAAAAAGGGGGACAGGCAAAGAGACCCAGTACTTC.

This sequence joins TRBV7-8 and TRBJ2-3; D unresolved. V lost 5 bases and J lost 2, with 5 bases in between. This CDR3 contains 12 residues. Germline V CDR1 and CDR2: SGHVS, FQNEAQ. CDR3 coding DNA: TGTGCCAGCAGCCTTTACACAGATACGCAGTATTTT. This codes for CASSLYTDTQYF.

The V and J genes are TRBV7-8 and TRBJ2-3; TRBD2 aligns across 8 bases. In germline, CDR1 is SGHVS, CDR2 FQNEAQ. The trim removed 5 bases at V and 7 bases at J, leaving 14 bases unmatched. The CDR3 extends over 16 amino acids. CDR3 protein: CASSPQTGTSLYTQYF. As DNA, the CDR3 is TGTGCCAGCAGCCCTCAAACCGGGACTAGTCTTTATACGCAGTATTTT.

The rearrangement links TRBV27 to TRBJ2-7; 11 bases align to TRBD1. Germline CDR1 is MNHEY and CDR2 is SMNVEV (reference sequence). This CDR3 has 13 amino acids. J was trimmed by 4 bases and V by 6 bases; bases with no gene match: 2. CDR3 in DNA: TGTGCCAGCAGCTGGGACAGGGGGTACGAGCAGTACTTC. Residues: CASSWDRGYEQYF.

The rearrangement uses TRBV6-5 and TRBJ2-3; D call uncertain. The CDR3 extends over 14 amino acids. V gave up 2 bases and J gave up 4 bases, with 10 bases separating them. Germline values: CDR1 MNHEY, CDR2 SVGAGI. The CDR3 sequence is CASSYGGGADTQYF. The CDR3 region has the DNA TGTGCCAGCAGTTACGGCGGTGGCGCAGATACGCAGTATTTT.

This chain joins TRBV19 and TRBJ1-4, with D unclear. Trimming removed 1 base from V and 7 bases from J, with 16 bases in between. The CDR3 totals 16 residues. From germline, CDR1 is LNHDA and CDR2 SQIVND (reference sequence). The CDR3 DNA follows: TGTGCCAGTAGTATAGGGAGGAGGGCCGTGGGTGAAAAACTGTTTTTT. This translates into CASSIGRRAVGEKLFF.

The V call is TRBV7-8, the J call TRBJ2-7, with 7 bases that match TRBD2. CDR1 and CDR2 (germline): SGHVS, FQNEAQ. The junction had 8 bases not matched to a gene; V was cut back by 3 bases and J by 3 bases. This CDR3 comprises 15 residues. The CDR3 reads CASSFLGGGNYEQYF. The DNA of the CDR3 is TGTGCCAGCAGCTTCCTCGGCGGGGGTAACTACGAGCAGTACTTC.

The DNA of the CDR3 is TGTGCCAGCAGCCGACAGGGAAGGACGTACAATGAGCAGTTCTTC. Translation gives CASSRQGRTYNEQFF. The J gene is TRBJ2-1, the V gene TRBV5-8; 7 positions agree with TRBD1. The CDR3 runs 15 residues. V lost 4 bases and J lost 4; bases outside the gene matches: 8. Germline CDR1 reads SGHTS; CDR2 reads YDEGEE.

The chain carries TRBV5-1 and TRBJ2-1, with 9 bases aligning to TRBD2. Germline loops: CDR1 SGHRS, CDR2 YFSETQ. The CDR3 runs 14 residues. The ends lost 4 bases at V and 4 bases at J; junction bases unmatched: 3. In DNA form, the CDR3 reads TGCGCCAGCAGCGCAAGCGGGAGGTACAATGAGCAGTTCTTC. Protein product: CASSASGRYNEQFF.